This paragraph covers one TCR beta chain sequence. Antigen specificity is unknown. The data originate from a study of cytomegalovirus exposure and HLA in healthy donors. CDR1 and CDR2 (germline): SGHNT, YYREEE (reference sequence). The CDR3 consists of 17 residues. The V gene end was trimmed by 1 base and the J gene end by 0 bases; junction bases not matched to a gene: 9. The PCR contained 60 Vbeta and 13 Jbeta primers. The protocol was immunoSEQ multiplex PCR, while the TCRdb copy is restricted to in-frame clones and leaves out a portion. The sample includes 200,000 to 300,000 clones, 80% to 90% of them seen just once. General study results and limits: Using the classifier, cytomegalovirus status was reportedly diagnosed with high specificity and sensitivity. Later findings reportedly placed an Asian-associated ancestry cluster below the roughly 670-donor mean for N-insertions. The authors considered a cluster of highly shared sequence variants likely to be a sequencing artifact.

At sampling all donors were nominally healthy, likely with unrecorded immune exposures. This chain connects TRBV5-4 to TRBJ2-7; 8 bases match TRBD2. The sequenced sample consisted of PBMCs. The source of this sequence is a middle-aged woman in good health and CMV-seropositive. The CDR3 loop is CASSLLVGGGSSYEQYF. The CDR3 DNA follows: TGTGCCAGCAGCTTGTTGGTCGGGGGGGGTTCCTCCTACGAGCAGTACTTC.